This TCR beta chain was sequenced for a study of shared clonotypes between healthy human individuals. This clone was observed many times. The table came from immunoSEQ multiplex PCR; TCRdb's copy has only in-frame clones and leaves some out. Of 550,000 to 600,000 clones listed, 98% are singletons. The naive CD8 population came from CD45RO-negative cells selected for CCR7, without terminally differentiated effector memory CD45RA+ cells. V lost 10 bases and J lost 5, with 18 bases in between. Germline CDR1 is KGHSY and CDR2 is FQNENV. The CDR3 is made up of 14 amino acids. Specimen: naive CD8+ T cells sorted from blood. The chain employs TRBV16 and TRBJ1-5; D possibly corresponds to TRBD1 (5 bases). This receptor was identified in a young man in good health. The CDR3 loop is CATTQEPGYQPQHF. The CDR3 DNA follows: TGTGCCACCACCCAAGAGCCAGGGTATCAGCCCCAGCATTTT.